The clone carrying this T cell receptor beta chain was found a few times. Its cognate antigen is unknown. Reverse transcription of all isolated RNA meant that expressed TCRB transcripts were sequenced. The read count averaged around 3.6 million across naive, central memory and regulatory T cell samples. TCRdb keeps only in-frame clones here, not all; method: immunoSEQ multiplex PCR. The profile shows around 130,000 clones, 9% of them singletons. The record originates from a study of beta chain features in type 1 diabetes. Study observations and caveats: No resolution was reached here on whether HLA type influences TCRB rearrangement. Naive, central memory and Treg TCRB repertoires seemed to resemble each other more closely in patients than they did in healthy donors. Moderately but significantly shorter TCRB CDR3s were found in Type 1 diabetes patients in all four CD4+ subsets.

Every participating donor gave one draw, a heparinised blood sample averaging around 100 mL. After removal of 4 bases from V and 2 bases from J, the junction contained 3 bases not matched to a gene. Germline V gene lookup returns CDR1 SNHLY and CDR2 FYNNEI. This CDR3 region has 15 residues. The receptor was isolated from a man between 25 and 39 years old with type 1 diabetes. The chain employs TRBV2 and TRBJ2-3; 10 positions agree with TRBD1. The sample consisted of central memory CD4+ T cells from blood. In nucleotides, the CDR3 is TGTGCCAGCAGTGCCGGGACAGGGGCCACAGATACGCAGTATTTT. Protein sequence: CASSAGTGATDTQYF.